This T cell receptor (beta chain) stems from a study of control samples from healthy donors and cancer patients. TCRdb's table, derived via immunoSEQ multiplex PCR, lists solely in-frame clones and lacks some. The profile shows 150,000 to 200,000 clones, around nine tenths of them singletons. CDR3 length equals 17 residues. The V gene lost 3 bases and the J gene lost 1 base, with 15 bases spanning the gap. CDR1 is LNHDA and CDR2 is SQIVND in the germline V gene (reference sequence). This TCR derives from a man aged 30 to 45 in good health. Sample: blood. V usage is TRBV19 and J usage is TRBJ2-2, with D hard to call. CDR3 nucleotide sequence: TGTGCCAGTAGTATCTTAGGCCTCGCAAGGAACACCGGGGAGCTGTTTTTT. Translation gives CASSILGLARNTGELFF.